At least ten counts were recorded for the clone carrying this T cell receptor (beta chain). These data come from a study of T cells after yellow fever vaccination. TCRdb used MiXCR to reprocess the 5' RACE reads, holding one entry per CDR3 protein. The top ten clones hold under 3.5% of a sample with some 260,000 distinct CDR3 sequences, around 5.2% of them seen once. V lost 7 bases to trimming and J lost 4 bases, with 21 bases between them. This CDR3 spans 15 amino acids. Per the germline V gene, CDR1 is SQVTM and CDR2 is ANQGSEA. The V call is TRBV29-1, the J call TRBJ2-3, with D perhaps given as TRBD1 or TRBD2 (6 bases each). The receptor comes from a man aged 18 to 35 who received the YFV17D yellow fever vaccine. This specimen consisted of CD4+ T cells sorted from PBMCs, obtained on the day of the yellow fever booster vaccination. This CDR3 is CSAVDVPGAADTQYF. DNA for the CDR3: TGCAGCGCTGTAGACGTACCGGGGGCGGCAGATACGCAGTATTTT.